The TCR beta chain under discussion was sequenced for a study of cytomegalovirus exposure and HLA in healthy donors. Study in general: Genetic ancestry analysis placed 81% of the approximately 390 donors that were genotyped in the Caucasian-associated cluster.

It was with 60 Vbeta and 13 Jbeta primers that the PCR ran. TCRdb keeps only in-frame clones here, not all; method: immunoSEQ multiplex PCR. Here the sample spans approximately 170,000 clones, around 73% being singletons. The sequence was obtained from a woman between 18 and 29 years old in good health and CMV-seropositive. Material for sequencing was PBMCs.

The CDR3 loop is CASSSEGVQNLQFF. CDR3 sequence (DNA): TGTGCCAGCAGCTCAGAGGGGGTGCAAAACCTGCAGTTCTTC. V gene TRBV7-9 combines with J gene TRBJ2-1; possible D gene TRBD1, 6 bases. Germline CDR1 reads SEHNR; CDR2 reads FQNEAQ (reference sequence). The CDR3 runs 14 residues. The V end lost 4 bases, the J end lost 12 bases, and 19 bases lay between the germline ends.